Listed below are T cell receptor beta chains from one sample, sequenced in a study of blood T cells in healthy people across ages. TCRdb re-called the 5' RACE reads through MiXCR, storing one row per CDR3 protein. The data contain approximately 1,100,000 distinct CDR3 sequences, around 43% of them seen just once; the ten biggest clones take up approximately 20%. Sample: blood. These receptors originate from a woman in her sixties or seventies in good health. The CDR3 runs from the conserved cysteine through the conserved F or W. The D gene is left open where the match is weak. Clone size appears in some rows only: once, few, many, or a class for an expanded clone.

>NA|TRBV7-9|NA|TRBJ2-4
CASSPRLIVAKNIQYF
TGTGCCAGCAGCCCCCGACTAATCGTGGCCAAAAACATTCAGTACTTC
>many|TRBV29-1|TRBD2|TRBJ2-1
CSDIKGLAEQFF
TGCAGCGACATAAAAGGACTAGCGGAGCAGTTCTTC
>NA|TRBV6-2/TRBV6-3|TRBD2|TRBJ2-3
CASKHNLAEATDTQYF
TGTGCCAGCAAACATAACCTAGCGGAGGCCACAGATACGCAGTATTTT
>many|TRBV7-9|NA|TRBJ2-7
CASSTDTYEQYF
TGTGCCAGCAGCACGGATACCTACGAGCAGTACTTC
>NA|TRBV12-3/TRBV12-4|TRBD1|TRBJ1-1
CASSSITGTGKVNTEAFF
TGTGCCAGCAGTTCGATCACCGGGACAGGGAAGGTGAACACTGAAGCTTTCTTT
>NA|TRBV30|TRBD2|TRBJ2-7
CAWGLAGGKCEQYF
TGTGCCTGGGGACTAGCGGGAGGAAAGTGCGAGCAGTACTTC
>NA|TRBV21-1|NA|TRBJ1-5
CAREQDRDSNQPQHF
TGTGCCAGAGAGCAGGACAGGGATAGCAATCAGCCCCAGCATTTT
>NA|TRBV10-1|NA|TRBJ2-3
CASSETVQGGFTDTQYF
TGCGCCAGCAGTGAGACAGTCCAAGGAGGGTTCACAGATACGCAGTATTTT
>few|TRBV10-3|TRBD2|TRBJ2-7
CAISATSVAYEQYF
TGTGCCATCAGTGCAACTAGCGTCGCCTACGAGCAGTACTTC
>NA|TRBV28|TRBD1|TRBJ1-1
CASRTDREAFF
TGTGCCAGCAGAACCGACAGGGAGGCTTTCTTT
>NA|TRBV7-3|TRBD1|TRBJ1-2
CVSSPAGQGLYGYTF
TGTGTCAGCAGCCCCGCGGGACAGGGGCTCTATGGCTACACCTTC
>NA|TRBV6-5|NA|TRBJ2-7
CASSYGQPYEQYF
TGTGCCAGCTCATACGGACAGCCCTACGAGCAGTACTTC
>NA|TRBV28|TRBD2|TRBJ2-1
CASSLFPSGSYNEQFF
TGTGCCAGCAGTTTATTTCCTAGCGGGAGCTACAATGAGCAGTTCTTC
>few|TRBV20-1|TRBD1|TRBJ2-7
CSATGTGTYEQYF
TGCAGTGCTACAGGGACAGGGACCTACGAGCAGTACTTC
>NA|TRBV4-1|NA|TRBJ1-2
CASSQEGHYGYTF
TGCGCCAGCAGCCAAGAGGGGCACTATGGCTACACCTTC
>few|TRBV30|NA|TRBJ2-5
CAWSTRTGEQYF
TGTGCCTGGAGTACCCGGACGGGGGAGCAGTACTTC
>NA|TRBV10-3|NA|TRBJ1-2
CAISERGAEGYTF
TGTGCCATCAGTGAAAGGGGCGCGGAGGGCTACACCTTC
>few|TRBV29-1|NA|TRBJ1-4
CSGERNEKLFF
TGCAGCGGGGAGAGGAACGAAAAACTGTTTTTT
>few|TRBV6-1|NA|TRBJ1-2
CASSLPVPEDYGYTF
TGTGCCAGCAGTCTCCCGGTGCCGGAAGACTATGGCTACACCTTC
>NA|TRBV28|NA|TRBJ2-7
CASEAGTYEQYF
TGTGCCAGCGAGGCGGGCACCTACGAGCAGTACTTC
>NA|TRBV6-2/TRBV6-3|NA|TRBJ2-7
CASGPYYEQYF
TGTGCCAGCGGCCCCTACTACGAGCAGTACTTC
>NA|TRBV24-1|NA|TRBJ2-1
CATSASSWGGLDHNEQFF
TGTGCCACCAGTGCCAGCAGCTGGGGTGGCCTGGACCATAATGAGCAGTTCTTC
>few|TRBV5-1|NA|TRBJ1-1
CASSLDTGKNTEAFF
TGCGCCAGCAGCTTGGACACGGGGAAGAACACTGAAGCTTTCTTT
>NA|TRBV27|NA|TRBJ2-7
CASRVSESRLAPSSYEQYF
TGTGCCAGCAGGGTTTCCGAGTCTCGGCTAGCCCCGAGCTCCTACGAGCAGTACTTC
>NA|TRBV20-1|NA|TRBJ2-1
CSARGPARASGRNEQFF
TGCAGTGCTAGAGGCCCGGCCAGAGCGAGTGGTAGAAATGAGCAGTTCTTC
>NA|TRBV28|TRBD1|TRBJ1-2
CASSLGGQGTYGYTF
TGTGCCAGCAGTTTGGGAGGACAGGGGACCTATGGCTACACCTTC
>NA|TRBV12-5|TRBD1|TRBJ2-1
CASGLGTGGTDNEQFF
TGTGCTAGTGGTTTGGGCACAGGGGGCACCGATAATGAGCAGTTCTTC
>NA|TRBV20-1|NA|TRBJ1-6
CSARGDALWAYSPLHF
TGCAGTGCTAGAGGAGATGCCCTATGGGCTTATTCACCCCTCCACTTT